This T cell receptor (beta chain) was profiled in a study of vaccination and CD4 T cells after COVID-19 (dated by TCRdb to between 2020 and 2023). Broadly, across the study: Convalescent patients had a positive SARS-CoV-2 result on nasal swab PCR, and of these patients, about ten had mild disease and one had severe disease. Six males and four females were included in the convalescent cohort, with two Hispanic individuals, seven Caucasians, two Asians and one multiracial person represented. Participants got two doses of the Pfizer-BioNTech BNT162b2 vaccine (n=8) or two doses of the Moderna mRNA-1273 vaccine (n=2). Post-COVID blood samples from convalescent patients were collected a median of about 100 days after diagnosis, with a range of roughly 30 to 161 days. Post-vaccine blood samples were taken a median of 72 days after the second vaccine dose, with a range of about 14 to 241 days. The cultures were stimulated with overlapping spike peptide pools from SARS-CoV-2 and from the common cold coronaviruses HCoV-NL63, HCoV-OC43 and HCoV-229E. Control cultures received a CEFX viral epitope pool as the positive control, an HIV-1 Nef peptide pool as the negative control, or no peptide. In around nine COVID-19 convalescent patients and a handful of infection-naive healthy vaccine recipients, the spike-specific CD4+ TCR repertoire before mRNA vaccination was compared with the repertoire after mRNA vaccination. Beyond this particular receptor, the publication reports: Only a relatively small number of convalescent patients were included in the study, and early timepoints following natural infection were not analyzed. Of the vaccine-specific clones found in convalescent patients, nearly all (304 of 307) were mono-reactive for SARS-CoV-2 spike instead of being cross-reactive with common cold coronaviruses. Among the post-vaccine SARS-CoV-2-reactive clones in convalescent patients, a median about 86% showed up only after vaccination, which suggests vaccine-specific priming. Although the median number of SARS-CoV-2-reactive clonotypes went up from roughly 20 after infection to 38 after vaccination, the increase was not significant.

Inclusive of the bounding cysteine and phenylalanine, the CDR3 is 13 residues long. Left in the record is the CDR3 DNA by itself, 39 bases read in frame from the first base. CDR1 is given as SGHVS and CDR2 as FQNEAQ, both from the germline V gene. Trimming costs V 0 bases and J 5 bases, and their ends lie 7 bases apart. Receptor libraries were prepared by PCR. At the Johns Hopkins FTIC core, DNA from the cultured CD4+ T cells underwent TCR sequencing with the Oncomine TCR Beta short-read assay. The QIAamp micro DNA kit was used to extract genomic DNA from the cultured CD4+ T cells. Oncomine TCR Beta libraries from cultured CD4+ T cells were pooled with unique dual indexes and sequenced on an Illumina iSeq 100. As for how the authors treated the data: Non-productive sequences were removed, and CDR3s not starting with C, not ending with F or W, or shorter than 7 amino acids were discarded. Antigen-specific clonotypes were identified using the MANAFEST web application through comparison of peptide-stimulated wells with reference and other culture wells. Positive clones required FDR below 0.05, an odds ratio above 5, and productive frequency above 0.1% in at least two of three replicate wells. Clonotypes that were significantly expanded in both SARS-CoV-2 spike wells and at least one common cold coronavirus spike condition were defined as cross-reactive. Using R version 3.6.1, CDR3 homology was evaluated through Levenshtein distances (stringdist) along with unrooted phylogenetic trees (ape). TCRdb applied fastp at Q25 and MiXCR to the public reads, then kept only in-frame beta chains. Each CDR3 protein appears once, grouped with its most common genes and DNA. The V and J calls follow TCRdb's processing rather than the paper's. This sample is represented by 15,000 or so distinct CDR3 sequences; over 45% of them were singletons. 11% to 15% of the sample belongs to the ten largest clones.

This clonotype was seen only a few times. Its antigen is unknown. The sample holds no much larger clone one base away, and base qualities are not on file. The treatment or condition label here, explained by the study, means: roughly 10-day PBMC culture with coronavirus spike peptide pools or control peptides (ViraFEST assay). The study used the ViraFEST assay, which expanded antigen-specific T cells with peptide pools and then identified expanded clonotypes by TCR sequencing. The convalescent patients' positive SARS-CoV-2 PCR tests fell between March and December 2020, which was before the Alpha, Beta and Delta variants emerged in the United States. Each well held two million PBMCs cultured with roughly 10 ug/ml peptide pools in IMDM containing around 5% human AB serum and around 10 IU/ml IL-2. On days 3 and 7, half of the culture medium was replaced with fresh IL-2-containing medium. After roughly 9 days of culture, CD4+ T cells were isolated by negative selection with the EasySep CD4+ T cell isolation kit. Ficoll-Paque Plus gradient centrifugation was used to isolate PBMCs from whole blood, and the isolated PBMCs were then either used fresh or cryopreserved at -140C. Triplicate wells were generally used for each culture condition.

The sequenced sample consisted of CD4+ T cells from blood, cultured in vitro. The sequence was collected from a human donor who had recovered from COVID-19. Recombination joined TRBV7-8 with TRBJ1-1, with no confidently assigned D gene. The CDR3 is CASSLAGQTEAFF. At the DNA level, the sequence is TGTGCCAGCAGCTTAGCCGGGCAGACTGAAGCTTTCTTT.